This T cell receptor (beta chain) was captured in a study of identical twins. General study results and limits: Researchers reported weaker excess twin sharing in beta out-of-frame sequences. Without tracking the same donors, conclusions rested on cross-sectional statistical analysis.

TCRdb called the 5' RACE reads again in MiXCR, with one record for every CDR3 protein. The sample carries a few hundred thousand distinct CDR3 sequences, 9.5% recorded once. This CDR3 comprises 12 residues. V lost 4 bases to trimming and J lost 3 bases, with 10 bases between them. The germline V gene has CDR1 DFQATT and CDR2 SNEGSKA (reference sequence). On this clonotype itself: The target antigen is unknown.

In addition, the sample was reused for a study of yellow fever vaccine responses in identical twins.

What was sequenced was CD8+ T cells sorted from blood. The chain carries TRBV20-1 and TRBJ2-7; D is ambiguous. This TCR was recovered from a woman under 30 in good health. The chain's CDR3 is CSATEMNYEQYF. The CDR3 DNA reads TGCAGTGCTACCGAAATGAACTACGAGCAGTACTTC.